This entry lists 6 T cell receptor beta chains sequenced from one sample in a study of T cells in Graves' hyperthyroidism and ophthalmopathy. RNA transcripts gave rise to amplified TCR beta CDR3 regions. Initially, a first-round RT-PCR of the TCR CDR3 employed the HTBI primer set. TCRdb reprocessed the multiplex PCR reads via MiXCR and lists one record per CDR3 protein. The sample has 450,000 to 600,000 distinct CDR3 sequences; less than 15% are singletons. The source material was blood. Receptors were obtained from a woman aged 35 to 49 with Graves' hyperthyroidism.

This clonotype was counted at least ten times. The chain employs TRBV5-1 and TRBJ2-3; D perhaps matches TRBD2 (6 bases). Looked up from germline, CDR1 is SGHRS and CDR2 is YFSETQ. The CDR3 is 17 amino acids. V lost 3 bases and J 5 bases, leaving 22 bases between the germline ends. The CDR3 sequence is CASSSQPGLHGEDTQYF. The CDR3 region has the DNA TGCGCCAGCAGCTCACAACCGGGACTCCACGGGGAAGATACGCAGTATTTT.

Many counts were recorded for this clonotype. This chain joins TRBV27 and TRBJ2-2; TRBD2 matches at 7 bases. CDR1 is MNHEY and CDR2 is SMNVEV in the germline V gene (reference sequence). V was pared by 0 bases and J by 4 bases, with 5 bases of the junction left unmatched. CDR3 length equals 16 residues. The CDR3 region is CASSLSGTMVTGELFF. The CDR3 DNA reads TGTGCCAGCAGTTTATCAGGGACTATGGTCACCGGGGAGCTGTTTTTT.

This clonotype has only a few counts. V is TRBV20-1 and J is TRBJ2-7; D is perhaps TRBD1 (6 bases). This CDR3 comprises 14 residues. Germline loops: CDR1 DFQATT, CDR2 SNEGSKA (reference sequence). V lost 5 bases, J lost 4 bases, and 18 bases lay in between. The CDR3 protein is CSAAPDSSTYEQYF. CDR3 bases: TGCAGTGCTGCCCCGGACAGTAGTACTTACGAGCAGTACTTC.

This clonotype occurred many times. The rearrangement links TRBV7-2 to TRBJ2-7; possible D gene TRBD1, 6 bases. The length of the CDR3 is 15 residues. The germline V gene has CDR1 SGHTA and CDR2 FQGNSA. Between the trimmed V and J ends, which lost 0 bases and 5 bases, there was a span of 14 bases. The CDR3, as DNA: TGTGCCAGCAGCTTAGCTTTAGGGCAGGGGAACGAGCAGTACTTC. Its protein product is CASSLALGQGNEQYF.

This clonotype was observed a few times. The chain couples TRBV20-1 to TRBJ1-4; no reliable D call. Germline V gene sequence: CDR1 DFQATT, CDR2 SNEGSKA (reference sequence). CDR3 length equals 15 residues. Trimming pared 0 bases from V and 5 bases from J, leaving 13 bases between. The CDR3 nucleotides read TGCAGTGCTAGAGATACAACCGACGGGAATGAAAAACTGTTTTTT. Protein sequence: CSARDTTDGNEKLFF.

This clonotype was observed at least ten times. The chain links TRBV20-1 to TRBJ2-1; D is unclear. The CDR3 consists of 12 residues. Trimming removed 7 bases at V and 9 bases at J, with 16 bases between. From germline, CDR1 is DFQATT and CDR2 SNEGSKA (reference sequence). CDR3 residues: CSVLWVGGEQFF. The CDR3 DNA reads TGCAGTGTGCTTTGGGTAGGTGGTGAGCAGTTCTTC.